This T cell receptor beta chain emerged from a study of glioma-infiltrating T cells. General study results and limits: Tissue and blood shared very few CDR3 sequences. Non-neoplastic patients had below-expected tissue-blood divergence, while all gliomas exceeded expectation.

The iRepertoire nested amplicon-rescue multiplex PCR amplified TCR alpha and beta CDR3s from RNA. One-step reverse transcription and amplification started from around 100-400 ng of tissue mRNA or PBMC total RNA. TCRdb re-derived calls from the multiplex PCR reads in MiXCR, one entry per CDR3 protein. This sample has 44,000 or so distinct CDR3 sequences, with around 20% found just once. This clonotype was counted at least ten times. Its target is not known. The CDR3 loop spans 14 amino acids. Germline V gene data show CDR1 as MGHRA and CDR2 as YSYEKL. Trimming removed 3 bases from V and 3 bases from J, with 11 bases in between.

The sample comprised glioma tissue, nonneoplastic brain tissue, or PBMCs (not recorded which). The J gene is TRBJ1-1, the V gene TRBV4-1; TRBD1 is a possible D gene (5 bases). The sequence was collected from a human donor with low-grade glioma or glioblastoma, undergoing nonglioma brain surgery, or in good health (not recorded which). In nucleotides, the CDR3 is TGCGCCAGCAGCCAGAGGGAGACAGACACTGAAGCTTTCTTT. Translation: CASSQRETDTEAFF.